What follows describes a single T cell receptor (beta chain). What it binds is unknown. The data stem from a study of T cell responses to AZD1222 COVID-19 vaccine. In the study overall: Second doses were pooled across both intervals (about 4 or about 12 weeks).

Sequencing was performed with immunoSEQ multiplex PCR; in TCRdb, only in-frame clones are kept and a portion is missing. Counted here are roughly 160,000 clones, more than 90% occurring once; the ten biggest clones make up around 1.5%. The germline CDR1 and CDR2 sequences are SGDLS and YYNGEE. The length of the CDR3 is 14 residues. Trimming stripped 0 bases from V and 1 base from J, with 7 bases between. Study-level results: Compared with day 0, the breadth and depth of the Spike-specific TCR repertoire rose significantly after two doses of AZD1222. Samples come after the peak T cell response, not at day 14.

The receptor was isolated from an adult in good health. Material: peripheral blood, obtained on day 0 of AZD1222 vaccination. The chain employs TRBV9 and TRBJ1-1; D remains ambiguous. CDR3 sequence reads: CASSVVPGNTEAFF. The CDR3 region has the DNA TGTGCCAGCAGCGTAGTACCAGGGAACACTGAAGCTTTCTTT.